These 13 T cell receptor beta chains were all obtained from the same sample, sequenced in a study of blood T cell repertoires in COVID-19. The repertoire was sequenced with immunoSEQ multiplex PCR; TCRdb's copy has only in-frame clones and lacks some. In the table there are approximately 230,000 clones, roughly 80% of which are singletons. The specimen was peripheral blood. Receptors originate from a man at least 80 years old with acute or convalescent COVID-19.

Only a few counts were recorded for this clone. The chain recombines TRBV11-2 with TRBJ2-7, with D maybe TRBD2 (5 bases). Between the trimmed V and J ends, which lost 3 bases and 4 bases, there was a span of 16 bases. The CDR3 consists of 15 residues. Germline V lookup: CDR1 SGHAT, CDR2 FQNNGV. CDR3 residues: CASSFLGRSLYEQYF. The CDR3 DNA is TGTGCCAGCAGCTTCTTAGGGAGATCTCTTTACGAGCAGTACTTC.

This clone came up once. V is TRBV20-1 and J is TRBJ2-1, with TRBD2 matching over 8 bases. CDR3 length: 15 amino acids. Germline V gives CDR1 DFQATT, CDR2 SNEGSKA (reference sequence). V was pared by 3 bases and J by 2 bases, with 6 bases of the junction left unmatched. The CDR3 reads CSASYAGGPYNEQFF. The CDR3 DNA reads as TGCAGTGCTAGTTACGCGGGAGGACCCTACAATGAGCAGTTCTTC.

This clone was counted once. The chain links TRBV7-9 to TRBJ1-2; perhaps TRBD1 as D (6 bases). Trimming shortened V by 1 base and J by 6 bases, and 9 bases separated the two germline ends. Germline CDR1 is SEHNR and CDR2 is FQNEAQ (reference sequence). The CDR3 sequence is 13 residues long. CDR3 nucleotides: TGTGCCAGCAGCTTAGTCAGGGACAATGGCTACACCTTC. Protein: CASSLVRDNGYTF.

The V and J genes are TRBV7-8 and TRBJ2-1, with D perhaps TRBD1 (6 bases). CDR3 length equals 15 residues. CDR1 is SGHVS and CDR2 is FQNEAQ in the germline V gene. Trimming stripped 2 bases from V and 7 bases from J, with 15 bases between. The CDR3 DNA follows: TGTGCCAGCAGCTTATCCCGACCCCAGGGGAATGAGCAGTTCTTC. Its protein product is CASSLSRPQGNEQFF.

Comments on this clone: At one boundary the junction diverges from the germline segment, which might be a read error. V usage is TRBV19 and J usage is TRBJ1-2; 9 bases line up with TRBD1. The CDR3 has 12 residues. CDR1 LNHDA and CDR2 SQIVND come from the germline V gene (reference sequence). In nucleotides, the CDR3 is TGTGCCAGTAGTAGCCTGGGACAGGGAAGATACTTC. Its translation is CASSSLGQGRYF.

This clone turned up a few times. The chain carries TRBV5-1 and TRBJ1-4; 9 nucleotides align to TRBD1. V was clipped by 3 bases and J by 5 bases; unmatched bases: 2. In germline, CDR1 is SGHRS, CDR2 YFSETQ. The CDR3 runs to 14 residues. This chain's CDR3 is CASSYGTGNEKLFF. CDR3 coding DNA: TGCGCCAGCAGCTACGGGACAGGGAATGAAAAACTGTTTTTT.

J is TRBJ1-5 and V is TRBV29-1, with a possible D match to TRBD1 (5 bases). The CDR3 loop spans 13 amino acids. V was pared by 4 bases and J by 3 bases, with 10 bases between. Per germline, CDR1 SQVTM and CDR2 ANQGSEA. The CDR3 loop reads CSVGSGDNQPQHF. The CDR3 bases are TGCAGCGTTGGGTCGGGGGACAATCAGCCCCAGCATTTT. Filled out from reference TRBV29-1 and TRBJ1-5, the complete variable domain reads SAVISQKPSRDICQRGTSLTIQCQVDSQVTMMFWYRQQPGQSLTLIATANQGSEATYESGFVIDKFPISRPNLTFSTLTVSNMSPEDSSIYLCSVGSGDNQPQHFGDGTRLSIL.

The CDR3 DNA sequence: TGTGCCAGCAGACTACAGGACATGAACACTGAAGCTTTCTTT. Translation: CASRLQDMNTEAFF. This rearrangement joins TRBV7-9 to TRBJ1-1; weak D call: TRBD1 (5 bases). Trimming left V 6 bases short and J 0 bases short, with 11 bases between. CDR1 and CDR2 from the germline V gene are SEHNR and FQNEAQ (reference sequence). This CDR3 is 14 amino acids long.

The chain couples TRBV6-5 to TRBJ1-6; D is possibly TRBD1 (6 bases). The CDR3 is made up of 15 amino acids. Germline V gene lookup returns CDR1 MNHEY and CDR2 SVGAGI. V was trimmed by 7 bases and J by 7 bases, leaving 17 bases between them. The CDR3, as DNA: TGTGCCAGCAACCGTCTCTGGACAGCAAATTCACCCCTCCACTTT. Translating it yields CASNRLWTANSPLHF.

This chain links TRBV6-6 with TRBJ1-5, with unresolved D. The length of the CDR3 is 18 residues. Germline V gene lookup returns CDR1 MNHNY and CDR2 SVGAGI (reference sequence). The V gene lost 5 bases and the J gene lost 0 bases, with 20 bases spanning the gap. This CDR3 reads CASSQNPGTFHSNQPQHF. The CDR3 bases are TGTGCCAGCAGTCAAAACCCGGGTACCTTTCATAGCAATCAGCCCCAGCATTTT.

The chain links TRBV6-5 to TRBJ2-7; 8 bases are shared with TRBD1. Germline V gene sequence: CDR1 MNHEY, CDR2 SVGAGI. V lost 6 bases and J lost 2; bases outside the gene matches: 9. The CDR3 length is 15 residues. CDR3 coding DNA: TGTGCCAGCAGCCCACTCCAGGGGGCAGCCTACGAGCAGTACTTC. This sequence encodes CASSPLQGAAYEQYF.

The genes are TRBV29-1 and TRBJ2-5; D ambiguous. Germline V CDR1 and CDR2: SQVTM, ANQGSEA. The CDR3 extends over 14 amino acids. The V end was cut by 0 bases, the J end by 2 bases, with 10 bases between. The CDR3 is CSVEDFADQETQYF. Written as DNA, the CDR3 is TGCAGCGTTGAAGATTTTGCAGATCAAGAGACCCAGTACTTC. Filled out from reference TRBV29-1 and TRBJ2-5, the complete variable domain reads SAVISQKPSRDICQRGTSLTIQCQVDSQVTMMFWYRQQPGQSLTLIATANQGSEATYESGFVIDKFPISRPNLTFSTLTVSNMSPEDSSIYLCSVEDFADQETQYFGPGTRLLVL.

The sample holds a few counts of this clone. The same CDR3 is also encoded by other DNA sequences in this sample. V and J are TRBV18 and TRBJ1-3, with 8 positions matching TRBD1. Germline trimming cut 3 bases from V and 0 bases from J; bases unmatched to any gene: 1. The length of the CDR3 is 15 residues. CDR1 and CDR2 (germline): KGHSH, LQKENI. CDR3 region: CASSPGQVSGNTIYF. The CDR3 DNA follows: TGTGCCAGCTCACCGGGACAGGTCTCTGGAAACACCATATATTTT.